Following are 2 T cell receptor beta chains from one sample sequenced in a study of blood T cell repertoires in COVID-19. Clones were sequenced by immunoSEQ multiplex PCR, and TCRdb holds only the in-frame ones, with some missing. The sample includes 200,000 to 250,000 clones, roughly 80% seen only once; the top ten take 1.3%. The sample taken for sequencing was PBMCs or T cells enriched from blood (not recorded which). These receptors originate from a woman in her forties with acute COVID-19.

This rearrangement joins TRBV3-1 (or the pseudogene TRBV3-2) to TRBJ1-1, with D maybe TRBD1 (6 bases). The CDR3 is made up of 15 amino acids. V lost 2 bases, J lost 1 base, and 11 bases lay in between. Per germline, CDR1 LGHDT and CDR2 YNNKEL (reference sequence). The DNA for the CDR3 is TGTGCCAGCAGCCAAAGGGTCAGGGGGAACACTGAAGCTTTCTTT. Translating gives CASSQRVRGNTEAFF.

This clone has a count of ten or more. The V call is TRBV19, the J call TRBJ2-7; 7 positions agree with TRBD1. This CDR3 has 14 amino acids. Germline values: CDR1 LNHDA, CDR2 SQIVND (reference sequence). With 3 bases clipped from V and 4 bases from J, the junction kept 6 bases outside the gene matches. This CDR3 is CASSMQGVPYEQYF. The CDR3 bases are TGTGCCAGTAGTATGCAGGGGGTTCCGTACGAGCAGTACTTC. The full variable domain, rest sourced from reference TRBV19 and TRBJ2-7, is DGGITQSPKYLFRKEGQNVTLSCEQNLNHDAMYWYRQDPGQGLRLIYYSQIVNDFQKGDIAEGYSVSREKKESFPLTVTSAQKNPTAFYLCASSMQGVPYEQYFGPGTRLTVT.